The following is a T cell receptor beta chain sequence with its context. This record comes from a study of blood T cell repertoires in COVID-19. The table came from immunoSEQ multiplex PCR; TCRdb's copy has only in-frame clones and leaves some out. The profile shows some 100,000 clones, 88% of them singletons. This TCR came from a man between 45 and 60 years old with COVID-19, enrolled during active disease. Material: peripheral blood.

The CDR3 is CASSSLDRAGISGYTF. For the CDR3, the DNA is TGCGCCAGCAGCTCATTGGACAGGGCGGGTATAAGTGGCTACACCTTC. V is TRBV5-1 and J is TRBJ1-2; 8 bases align to TRBD1. The V gene end was trimmed by 3 bases and the J gene end by 7 bases; junction bases not matched to a gene: 14. Looked up from germline, CDR1 is SGHRS and CDR2 is YFSETQ. The CDR3 has 16 amino acids.